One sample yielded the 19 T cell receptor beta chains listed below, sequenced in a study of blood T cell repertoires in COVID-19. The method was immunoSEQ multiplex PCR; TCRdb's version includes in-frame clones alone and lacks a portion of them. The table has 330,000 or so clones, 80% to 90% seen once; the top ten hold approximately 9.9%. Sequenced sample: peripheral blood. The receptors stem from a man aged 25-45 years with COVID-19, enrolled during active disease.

The CDR3 DNA reads TGTGCCAGCAGCCCCGGACAGATTTTGAACACTGAAGCTTTCTTT. Its translation: CASSPGQILNTEAFF. The chain uses TRBV6-2 or TRBV6-3 and TRBJ1-1; maybe TRBD1 (6 bases). From germline, CDR1 is MNHEY and CDR2 SVGEGT. V shed 6 bases and J shed 0 bases, with 14 bases lying between them. There are 15 residues in the CDR3.

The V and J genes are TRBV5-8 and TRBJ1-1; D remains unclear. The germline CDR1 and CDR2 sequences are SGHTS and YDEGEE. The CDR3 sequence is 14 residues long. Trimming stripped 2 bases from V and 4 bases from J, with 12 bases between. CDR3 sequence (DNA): TGTGCCAGCAGCTTCCAGGACTTAAGCACTGAAGCTTTCTTT. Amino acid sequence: CASSFQDLSTEAFF.

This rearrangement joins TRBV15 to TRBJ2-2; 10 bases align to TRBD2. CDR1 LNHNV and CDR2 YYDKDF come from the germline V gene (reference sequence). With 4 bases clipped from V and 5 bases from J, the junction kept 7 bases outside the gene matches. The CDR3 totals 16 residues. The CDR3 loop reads CATSTPSGGWTGELFF. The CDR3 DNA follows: TGTGCCACCAGCACCCCTAGCGGGGGTTGGACCGGGGAGCTGTTTTTT.

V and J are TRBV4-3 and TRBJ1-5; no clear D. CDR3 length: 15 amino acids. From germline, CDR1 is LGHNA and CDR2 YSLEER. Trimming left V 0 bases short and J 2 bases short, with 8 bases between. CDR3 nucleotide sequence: TGCGCCAGCAGCCAAGATCCTACAGGCAATCAGCCCCAGCATTTT. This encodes CASSQDPTGNQPQHF.

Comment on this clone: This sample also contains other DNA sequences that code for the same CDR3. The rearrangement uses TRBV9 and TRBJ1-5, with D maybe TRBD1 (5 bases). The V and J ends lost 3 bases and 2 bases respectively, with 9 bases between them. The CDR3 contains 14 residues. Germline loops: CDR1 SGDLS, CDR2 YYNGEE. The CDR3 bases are TGTGCCAGCAGCGCCGGAGGGGGCAATCAGCCCCAGCATTTT. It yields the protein CASSAGGGNQPQHF.

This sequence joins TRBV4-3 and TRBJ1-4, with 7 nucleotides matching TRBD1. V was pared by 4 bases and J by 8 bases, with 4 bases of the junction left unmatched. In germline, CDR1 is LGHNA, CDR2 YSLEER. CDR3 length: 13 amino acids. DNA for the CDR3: TGCGCCAGCAGCCGTTTACAGGGGGAAAAACTGTTTTTT. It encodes CASSRLQGEKLFF.

CDR3 DNA sequence: TGTGCCATCAGTCCTTCCAGGGGAGGGGCGTTAGGCACCGGGGAGCTGTTTTTT. Its protein product is CAISPSRGGALGTGELFF. The gene calls are TRBV10-3 and TRBJ2-2; the D gene is possibly TRBD2 (7 bases). The CDR3 consists of 18 residues. With 5 bases removed from V and 4 bases from J, the gap between germline ends came to 23 bases. CDR1 is ENHRY, CDR2 SYGVKD, per germline.

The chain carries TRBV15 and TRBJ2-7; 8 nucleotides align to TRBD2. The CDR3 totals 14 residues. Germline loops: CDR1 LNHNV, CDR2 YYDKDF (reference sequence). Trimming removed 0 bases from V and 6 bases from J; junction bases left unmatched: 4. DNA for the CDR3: TGTGCCACCAGCAGAGATCGACTAGCGCGCGAGCAGTACTTC. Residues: CATSRDRLAREQYF.

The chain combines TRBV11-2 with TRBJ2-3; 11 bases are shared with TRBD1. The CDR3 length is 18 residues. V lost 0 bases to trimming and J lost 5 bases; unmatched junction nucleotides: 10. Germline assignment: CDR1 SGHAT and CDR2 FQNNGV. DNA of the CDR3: TGTGCCAGCAGCTTAGATTTGGGACAGGGGGGGCGGAGAGATACGCAGTATTTT. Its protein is CASSLDLGQGGRRDTQYF.

CDR3 DNA sequence: TGCGCCAGCAGCCAAGTTGGGGGCAGGGGTACCCTTAGTTCACCCCTCCACTTT. It encodes CASSQVGGRGTLSSPLHF. This chain connects TRBV4-1 to TRBJ1-6; TRBD1 might be the D (6 bases). The CDR3 runs 18 residues. Germline CDR1 reads MGHRA; CDR2 reads YSYEKL. Trimming took off 1 base at V and 9 bases at J, with 22 bases between the two ends.

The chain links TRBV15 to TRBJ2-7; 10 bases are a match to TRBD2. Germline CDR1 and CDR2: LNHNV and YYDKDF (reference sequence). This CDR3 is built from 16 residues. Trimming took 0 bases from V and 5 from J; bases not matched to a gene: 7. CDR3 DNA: TGTGCCACCAGCAGAGAGCCCCTAGCGGGAGCCCACGAGCAGTACTTC. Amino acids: CATSREPLAGAHEQYF.

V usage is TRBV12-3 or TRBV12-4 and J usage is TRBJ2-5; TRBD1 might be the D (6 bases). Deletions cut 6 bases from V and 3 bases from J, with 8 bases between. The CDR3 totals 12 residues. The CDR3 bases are TGTGCCAGCAGGAGGACAGAAGAGACCCAGTACTTC. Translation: CASRRTEETQYF.

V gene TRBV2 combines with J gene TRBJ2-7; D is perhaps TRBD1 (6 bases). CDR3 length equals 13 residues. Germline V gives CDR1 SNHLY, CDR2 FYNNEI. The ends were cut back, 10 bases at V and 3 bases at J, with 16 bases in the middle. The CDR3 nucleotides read TGTGCCACAGGACAGACATCTCGCTACGAGCAGTACTTC. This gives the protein CATGQTSRYEQYF.

CDR3 sequence reads: CASSLGSSGLPYEQYF. CDR3 coding DNA: TGTGCCAGCAGCTTGGGATCTAGCGGACTACCCTACGAGCAGTACTTC. The chain carries TRBV5-8 and TRBJ2-7; 7 bases are shared with TRBD2. This CDR3 spans 16 amino acids. Losses at the gene ends were 0 bases for V and 2 bases for J; bases not matched to a gene: 8. Per germline, CDR1 SGHTS and CDR2 YDEGEE.

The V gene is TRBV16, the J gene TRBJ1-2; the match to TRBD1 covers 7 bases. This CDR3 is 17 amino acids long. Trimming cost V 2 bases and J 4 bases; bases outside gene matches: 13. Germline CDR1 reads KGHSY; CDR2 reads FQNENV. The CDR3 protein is CASSQQRTGPSPYGYTF. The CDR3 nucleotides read TGTGCCAGCAGCCAACAAAGGACAGGTCCATCGCCCTATGGCTACACCTTC.

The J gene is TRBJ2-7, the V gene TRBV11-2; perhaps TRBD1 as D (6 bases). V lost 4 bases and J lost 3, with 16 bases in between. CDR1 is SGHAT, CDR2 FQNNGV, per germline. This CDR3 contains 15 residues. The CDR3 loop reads CASSSNPGVLYEQYF. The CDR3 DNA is TGTGCCAGCAGCTCCAACCCAGGGGTTCTCTACGAGCAGTACTTC. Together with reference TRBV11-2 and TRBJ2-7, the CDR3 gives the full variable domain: EAGVAQSPRYKIIEKRQSVAFWCNPISGHATLYWYQQILGQGPKLLIQFQNNGVVDDSQLPKDRFSAERLKGVDSTLKIQPAKLEDSAVYLCASSSNPGVLYEQYFGPGTRLTVT.

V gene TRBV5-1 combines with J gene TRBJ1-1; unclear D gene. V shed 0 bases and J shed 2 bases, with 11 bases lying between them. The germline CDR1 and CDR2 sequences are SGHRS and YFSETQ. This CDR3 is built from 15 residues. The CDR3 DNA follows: TGCGCCAGCAGCTTGGCTTTGGGCAGTAACACTGAAGCTTTCTTT. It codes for CASSLALGSNTEAFF.

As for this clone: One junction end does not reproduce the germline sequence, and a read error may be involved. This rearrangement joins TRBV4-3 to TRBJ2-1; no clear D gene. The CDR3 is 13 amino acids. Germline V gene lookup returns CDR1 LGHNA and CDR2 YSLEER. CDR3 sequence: CASSQAAGGSQVF. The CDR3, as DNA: TGCGCCAGCAGCCAAGCAGCAGGTGGGTCCCAGGTCTTC.

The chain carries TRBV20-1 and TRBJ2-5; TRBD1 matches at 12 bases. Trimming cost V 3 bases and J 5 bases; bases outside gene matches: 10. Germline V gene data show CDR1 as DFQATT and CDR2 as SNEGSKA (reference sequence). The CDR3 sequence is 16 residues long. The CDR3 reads CSASTGTGGDWETQYF. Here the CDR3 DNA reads TGCAGTGCTAGTACCGGGACAGGGGGCGACTGGGAGACCCAGTACTTC.